The 7 T cell receptor beta chains below were found in one sample sequenced in a study of T cells in Graves' hyperthyroidism and ophthalmopathy. Using RNA transcripts as the source, TCR beta CDR3 regions were amplified. The study used the HTBI primer set for a first-round RT-PCR of the TCR CDR3. TCRdb recomputed calls from the multiplex PCR reads with MiXCR, one row per CDR3 protein. This sample yields about 590,000 distinct CDR3 sequences, of which 13% to 15% are seen a single time; about 7% belongs to the top ten. What was sequenced was blood. The origin of the receptors is a woman aged 18-29 years with Graves' ophthalmopathy.

This clonotype was recorded many times. The chain combines TRBV20-1 with TRBJ2-7; 10 bases fit TRBD2. Germline trimming cut 3 bases from V and 4 bases from J; bases unmatched to any gene: 9. The CDR3 consists of 15 residues. Germline values: CDR1 DFQATT, CDR2 SNEGSKA (reference sequence). CDR3 loop: CSASWLAGAIYEQYF. The CDR3 DNA reads as TGCAGTGCTAGTTGGCTAGCGGGAGCAATTTACGAGCAGTACTTC.

The V call is TRBV3-1, the J call TRBJ2-3; TRBD2 matches at 9 bases. The germline gives CDR1 LGHDT, CDR2 YNNKEL (reference sequence). The J segment lost 3 bases and the V segment lost 4 bases, leaving 11 bases of the junction unmatched. The CDR3 is made up of 17 amino acids. Written as DNA, the CDR3 is TGTGCCAGCAGCCTAGCGGGAGAGAGTCTGGGGACAGATACGCAGTATTTT. It specifies CASSLAGESLGTDTQYF.

This clonotype was seen ten or more times. The chain employs TRBV12-3 or TRBV12-4 and TRBJ1-5; D remains ambiguous. V gave up 5 bases and J gave up 1 base, with 15 bases separating them. The CDR3 runs 16 residues. The CDR3 sequence: CASSPSRVGSNQPQHF. CDR3 coding DNA: TGTGCCAGCAGTCCTAGCAGAGTGGGGAGCAATCAGCCCCAGCATTTT.

This clonotype was observed at least ten times. This rearrangement joins TRBV30 to TRBJ2-5, with unresolved D. In germline, CDR1 is GTSNPN, CDR2 SVGIG (reference sequence). V dropped 5 bases and J dropped 1 base, with 5 bases sitting between them. This CDR3 spans 11 amino acids. CDR3 in amino acids: CAWALQETQYF. The CDR3 DNA is TGTGCCTGGGCCCTCCAAGAGACCCAGTACTTC.

The table lists this clonotype with many counts. The chain uses TRBV19 and TRBJ2-7; the match to TRBD2 covers 8 bases. Per germline, CDR1 LNHDA and CDR2 SQIVND (reference sequence). J was trimmed by 4 bases and V by 3 bases; bases with no gene match: 8. The CDR3 length is 15 residues. The CDR3 reads CASSIASGSSYEQYF. The CDR3 DNA follows: TGTGCCAGTAGTATCGCGAGCGGGAGTAGTTACGAGCAGTACTTC.

The chain carries TRBV4-2 and TRBJ2-7; tentatively, D is TRBD2 (5 bases). Trimming cost V 2 bases and J 1 base, with 9 bases left between them. Germline CDR1 LGHNA, CDR2 YNFKEQ. The CDR3 totals 14 residues. CDR3 protein: CASSQIKRSYEQYF. The CDR3, as DNA: TGTGCCAGCAGCCAAATAAAGCGGTCCTACGAGCAGTACTTC.

V and J are TRBV28 and TRBJ2-1; 16 nucleotides match TRBD2. This CDR3 is built from 18 residues. Germline V gives CDR1 MDHEN, CDR2 SYDVKM. With 4 bases clipped from V and 2 bases from J, the junction kept 5 bases outside the gene matches. CDR3 amino acids: CASSSGTSGRAPYNEQFF. The CDR3 nucleotides are TGTGCCAGCAGTTCCGGGACTAGCGGGAGGGCCCCCTACAATGAGCAGTTCTTC.